This T cell receptor beta chain appears in the sequencing data of a study of T cells in Graves' hyperthyroidism and ophthalmopathy. Overall study: Peripheral blood specimens were obtained at initial diagnosis, prior to any treatment.

Per the germline V gene, CDR1 is MGHDK and CDR2 is SYGVNS. V lost 2 bases and J lost 13; bases outside the gene matches: 10. The length of the CDR3 is 14 residues. The source material, RNA transcripts, was used to amplify TCR beta CDR3 regions. TCR CDR3 underwent first-round RT-PCR with the HTBI primer set. Via MiXCR, TCRdb re-called the multiplex PCR reads, giving one row per CDR3 protein. The repertoire holds hundreds of thousands of distinct CDR3 sequences, with roughly 40% as singletons. Input material: blood. The chain recombines TRBV25-1 with TRBJ2-1; 8 nucleotides line up with TRBD1. This sequence originates from a man between 18 and 29 years old with Graves' hyperthyroidism. Here the CDR3 DNA reads TGTGCCAGCAGTGAACGGACAGGGACCCTTATTCAGTTCTTC. The encoded protein is CASSERTGTLIQFF.